This TCR beta chain stems from a study of vaccination and CD4 T cells after COVID-19. The Oncomine TCR Beta short-read assay sequenced DNA from cultured CD4+ T cells. MiXCR was run by TCRdb on the PCR reads, yielding one entry per CDR3 protein. The sample consists of under 20,000 distinct CDR3 sequences, over 55% of them appearing once. Notes on this clonotype: The antigen remains unidentified.

This CDR3 has 13 amino acids. Germline assignment: CDR1 SGHRS and CDR2 YFSETQ. V dropped 4 bases and J dropped 3 bases, with 11 bases sitting between them. Specified treatment: 10-day PBMC culture with coronavirus spike peptide pools or control peptides (ViraFEST assay). US Alpha, Beta and Delta variants postdated the positive PCR dates, which ran from March to December 2020. The clonotype comes from a human donor who had recovered from COVID-19. Sequenced input: CD4+ T cells from blood, cultured in vitro. The gene calls are TRBV5-1 and TRBJ2-7; D perhaps matches TRBD1 (6 bases). CDR3 DNA sequence: TGCGCCAGCAGCCGCGGACAGCTCTACGAGCAGTACTTC. Its protein product is CASSRGQLYEQYF.